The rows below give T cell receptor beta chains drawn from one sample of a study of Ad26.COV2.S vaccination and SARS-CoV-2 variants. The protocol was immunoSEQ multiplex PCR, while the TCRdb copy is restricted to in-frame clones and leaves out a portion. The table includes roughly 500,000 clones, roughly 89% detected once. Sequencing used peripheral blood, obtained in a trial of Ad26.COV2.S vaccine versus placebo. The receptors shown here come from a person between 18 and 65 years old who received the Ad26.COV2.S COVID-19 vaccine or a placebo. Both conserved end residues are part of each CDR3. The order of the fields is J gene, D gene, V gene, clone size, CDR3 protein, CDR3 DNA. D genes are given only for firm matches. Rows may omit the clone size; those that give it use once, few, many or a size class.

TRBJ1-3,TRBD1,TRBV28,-,CASTQQGAGNTIYF,TGTGCCAGCACCCAACAGGGGGCCGGAAACACCATATATTTT
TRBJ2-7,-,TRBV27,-,CASSPPSYEQYF,TGTGCCAGCAGTCCACCCTCCTACGAGCAGTACTTC
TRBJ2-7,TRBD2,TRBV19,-,CASSMASGQIYEQYF,TGTGCCAGTAGTATGGCTAGCGGGCAGATCTACGAGCAGTACTTC
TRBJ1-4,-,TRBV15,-,CATSRERGEKLFF,TGTGCCACCAGCAGAGAGCGAGGTGAAAAACTGTTTTTT
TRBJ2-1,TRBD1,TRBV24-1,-,CATSDLGKPGQYYNEQFF,TGTGCCACCAGTGATTTGGGGAAACCGGGACAGTACTACAATGAGCAGTTCTTC
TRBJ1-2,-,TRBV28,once,CASSLRAGNGYTF,TGTGCCAGCAGTTTAAGGGCAGGGAATGGCTACACCTTC
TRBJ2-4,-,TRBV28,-,CASSFPAPSQAKNIQYF,TGTGCCAGCAGTTTTCCAGCGCCCTCCCAAGCCAAAAACATTCAGTACTTC
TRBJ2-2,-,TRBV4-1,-,CASSQGGELFF,TGCGCCAGCAGCCAGGGCGGGGAGCTGTTTTTT
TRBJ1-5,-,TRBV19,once,CASSIFPYSNQPQHF,TGTGCCAGTAGTATTTTCCCCTATAGCAATCAGCCCCAGCATTTT
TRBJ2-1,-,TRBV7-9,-,CASSFGDNEQFF,TGTGCCAGCAGCTTCGGGGACAATGAGCAGTTCTTC
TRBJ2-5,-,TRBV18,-,CASSPKETQYF,TGTGCCAGCTCACCAAAGGAGACCCAGTACTTC
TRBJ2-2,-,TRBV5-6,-,CASSRGTGELFF,TGTGCCAGCAGCCGGGGAACCGGGGAGCTGTTTTTT
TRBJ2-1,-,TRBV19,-,CASSRDGNNEQFF,TGTGCCAGTAGTAGGGACGGGAACAATGAGCAGTTCTTC
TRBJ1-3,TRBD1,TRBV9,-,CASSITGTDSGNTIYF,TGTGCCAGCAGCATAACCGGGACAGACTCTGGAAACACCATATATTTT
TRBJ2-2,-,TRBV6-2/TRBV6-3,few,CASSPTGSGGELFF,TGTGCCAGCAGTCCCACAGGGTCTGGCGGGGAGCTGTTTTTT
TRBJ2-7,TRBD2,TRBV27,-,CASRTRLAGYEQYF,TGTGCCAGCAGGACAAGACTAGCGGGCTACGAGCAGTACTTC
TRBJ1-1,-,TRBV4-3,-,CASSQVLGALSEAFF,TGCGCCAGCAGCCAAGTACTGGGGGCCCTTTCTGAAGCTTTCTTT
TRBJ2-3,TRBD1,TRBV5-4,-,CASSFPGQGSDTQYF,TGTGCCAGCAGCTTTCCGGGACAGGGTTCAGATACGCAGTATTTT
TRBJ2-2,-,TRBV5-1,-,CASSPGLTNTGELFF,TGCGCCAGCAGCCCGGGACTGACGAACACCGGGGAGCTGTTTTTT
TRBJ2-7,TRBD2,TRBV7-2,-,CASSLEGTSGSYEQYF,TGTGCCAGCAGCTTAGAGGGGACTAGCGGGAGTTACGAGCAGTACTTC
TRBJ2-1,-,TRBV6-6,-,CASGDRTVGPQHQFF,TGTGCCAGCGGGGATCGGACAGTAGGGCCCCAACACCAGTTCTTC
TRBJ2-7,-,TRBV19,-,CASSTGQYYEQYF,TGTGCCAGTAGTACCGGACAGTACTACGAGCAGTACTTC
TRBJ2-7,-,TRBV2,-,CASSDTAEQYF,TGTGCCAGCAGTGATACGGCAGAGCAGTACTTC
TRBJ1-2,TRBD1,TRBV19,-,CASSISFGQGNYGYTF,TGTGCCAGTAGTATCAGCTTCGGACAGGGGAACTATGGCTACACCTTC
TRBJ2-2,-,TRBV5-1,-,CASKLQYTGELFF,TGCGCCAGCAAGCTACAGTACACCGGGGAGCTGTTTTTT
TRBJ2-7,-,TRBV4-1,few,CASSQGLAVDEGEQYF,TGCGCCAGCAGCCAAGGGCTAGCCGTAGATGAAGGCGAGCAGTACTTC
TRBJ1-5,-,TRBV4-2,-,CASSQERGRGNQPQHF,TGTGCCAGCAGCCAAGAAAGGGGACGGGGCAATCAGCCCCAGCATTTT
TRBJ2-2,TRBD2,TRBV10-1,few,CASTRGGLAGRRGELFF,TGCGCCAGCACTAGAGGCGGACTAGCGGGACGCCGGGGGGAGCTGTTTTTT
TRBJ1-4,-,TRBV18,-,CASSPPPGSWGEKLFF,TGTGCCAGCTCACCACCACCGGGGTCTTGGGGTGAAAAACTGTTTTTT
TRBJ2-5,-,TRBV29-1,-,CSVVPTSETQYF,TGCAGCGTTGTACCAACCAGCGAGACCCAGTACTTC
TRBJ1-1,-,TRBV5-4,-,CASSLAPGSNTEAFF,TGTGCCAGCAGCTTGGCCCCAGGGAGTAACACTGAAGCTTTCTTT
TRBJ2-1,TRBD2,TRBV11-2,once,CASTPLAGLYNEQFF,TGTGCCAGCACCCCACTAGCGGGGCTGTACAATGAGCAGTTCTTC
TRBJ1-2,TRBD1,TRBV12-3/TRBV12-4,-,CASSLQGDYGYTF,TGTGCCAGCAGTCTACAGGGGGACTATGGCTACACCTTC
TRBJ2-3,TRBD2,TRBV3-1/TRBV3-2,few,CASSQRGTREDTQYF,TGTGCCAGCAGCCAAAGGGGGACTAGGGAGGATACGCAGTATTTT
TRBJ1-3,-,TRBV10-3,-,CAISDSGSGNTIYF,TGTGCCATCAGTGACTCAGGATCTGGAAACACCATATATTTT
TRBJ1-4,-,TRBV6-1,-,CASSDGAGRHGRKLFF,TGTGCCAGCAGTGACGGGGCAGGCCGGCATGGGCGAAAACTGTTTTTT
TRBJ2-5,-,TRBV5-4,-,CASSLGTGTRETQYF,TGTGCCAGCAGCTTGGGAACCGGGACCCGGGAGACCCAGTACTTC